This TCR beta chain was identified during a study of radiation and T cells in renal cell carcinoma. From germline, CDR1 is SGHDN and CDR2 FVKESK. V was pared by 4 bases and J by 0 bases, with 12 bases between. The CDR3 length is 16 residues. Using immunoSEQ multiplex PCR, the repertoire was profiled, and TCRdb retains in-frame clones only, with some absent. The sample includes some 150,000 clones, approximately 90% seen only once; the top ten take 13%. The time point: blood 2 weeks post-SBRT. Documented treatment: 15 Gy SBRT to primary tumor, nephrectomy 4 weeks later. Clear cell pathology was present in this patient's renal cell carcinoma.

V and J are TRBV14 and TRBJ1-4; no firm D call. The TCR was taken from a woman aged 45 to 65 with renal cell carcinoma. Sequencing used blood, obtained from a patient whose treatment included radiotherapy and nephrectomy. The CDR3 bases are TGTGCCAGCAGCCCGGGAGTCCTTACAACTAATGAAAAACTGTTTTTT. The encoded protein is CASSPGVLTTNEKLFF.